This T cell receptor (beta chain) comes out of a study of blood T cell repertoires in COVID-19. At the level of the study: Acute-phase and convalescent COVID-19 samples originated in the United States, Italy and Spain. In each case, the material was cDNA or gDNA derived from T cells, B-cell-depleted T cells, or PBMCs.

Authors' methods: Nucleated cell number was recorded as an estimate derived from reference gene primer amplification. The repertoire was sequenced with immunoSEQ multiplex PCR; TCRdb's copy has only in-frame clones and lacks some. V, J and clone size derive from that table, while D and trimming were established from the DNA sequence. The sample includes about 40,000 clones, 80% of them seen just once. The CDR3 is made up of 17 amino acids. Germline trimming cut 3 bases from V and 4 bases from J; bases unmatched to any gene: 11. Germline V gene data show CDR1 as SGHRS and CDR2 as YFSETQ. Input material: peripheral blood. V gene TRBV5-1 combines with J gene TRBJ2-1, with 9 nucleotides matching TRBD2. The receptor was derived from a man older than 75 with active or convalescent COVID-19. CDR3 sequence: CASSSLPAGGSYNEQFF. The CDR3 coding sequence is TGCGCCAGCAGCTCCCTCCCAGCGGGAGGTTCATACAATGAGCAGTTCTTC.